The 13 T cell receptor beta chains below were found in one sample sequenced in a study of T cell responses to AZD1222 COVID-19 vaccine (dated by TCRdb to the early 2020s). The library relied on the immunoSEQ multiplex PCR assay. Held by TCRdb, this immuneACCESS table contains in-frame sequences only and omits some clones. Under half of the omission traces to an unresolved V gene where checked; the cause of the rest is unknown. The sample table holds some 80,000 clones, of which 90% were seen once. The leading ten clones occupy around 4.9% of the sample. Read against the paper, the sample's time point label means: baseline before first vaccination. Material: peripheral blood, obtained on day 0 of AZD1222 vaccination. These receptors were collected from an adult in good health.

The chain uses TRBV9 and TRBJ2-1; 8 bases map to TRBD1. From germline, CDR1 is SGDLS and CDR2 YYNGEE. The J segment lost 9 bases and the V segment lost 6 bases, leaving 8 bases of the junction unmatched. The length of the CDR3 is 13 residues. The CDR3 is CASNNRGFGEQFF. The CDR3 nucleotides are TGTGCCAGCAACAACAGGGGGTTCGGTGAGCAGTTCTTC.

The CDR3 region is CASSDGQKDGGYTF. As DNA, the CDR3 is TGCGCCAGCAGCGATGGACAGAAGGACGGAGGCTACACCTTC. V gene TRBV5-1 combines with J gene TRBJ1-2, with a possible D match to TRBD1 (6 bases). CDR1 is SGHRS and CDR2 is YFSETQ in the germline V gene. Between the trimmed V and J ends, which lost 4 bases and 8 bases, there was a span of 18 bases. The CDR3 spans 14 residues.

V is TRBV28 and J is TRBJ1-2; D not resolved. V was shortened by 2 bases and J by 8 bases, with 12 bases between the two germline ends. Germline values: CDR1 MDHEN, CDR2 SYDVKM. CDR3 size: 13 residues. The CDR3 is CASSLRRSKGYTF. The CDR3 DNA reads TGTGCCAGCAGTTTAAGAAGGTCGAAGGGCTACACCTTC.

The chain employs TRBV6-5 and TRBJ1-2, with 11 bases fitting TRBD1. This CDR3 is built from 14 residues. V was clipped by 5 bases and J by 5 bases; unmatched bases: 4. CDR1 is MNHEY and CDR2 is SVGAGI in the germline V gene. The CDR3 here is CASSLGTGGYGYTF. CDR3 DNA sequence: TGTGCCAGCAGTCTAGGGACAGGGGGATATGGCTACACCTTC.

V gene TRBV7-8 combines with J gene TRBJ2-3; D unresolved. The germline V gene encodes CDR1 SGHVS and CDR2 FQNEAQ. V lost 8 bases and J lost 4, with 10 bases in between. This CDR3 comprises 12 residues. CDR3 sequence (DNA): TGTGCCAGCCAGCTGTGGGCAGATACGCAGTATTTT. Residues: CASQLWADTQYF.

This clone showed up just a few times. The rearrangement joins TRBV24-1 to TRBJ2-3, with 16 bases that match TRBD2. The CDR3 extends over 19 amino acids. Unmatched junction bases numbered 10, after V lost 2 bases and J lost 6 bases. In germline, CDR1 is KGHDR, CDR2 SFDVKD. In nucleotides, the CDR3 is TGTGCCACCAGTGATTGGGCCGGGACTAGCGGGGGGGCCGGGGATACGCAGTATTTT. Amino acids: CATSDWAGTSGGAGDTQYF.

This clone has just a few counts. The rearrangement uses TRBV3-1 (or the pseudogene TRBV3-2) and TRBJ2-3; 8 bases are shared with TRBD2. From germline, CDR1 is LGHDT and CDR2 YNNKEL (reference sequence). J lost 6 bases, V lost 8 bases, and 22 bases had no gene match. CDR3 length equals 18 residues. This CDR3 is CASPLTDSGEPLDDTQYF. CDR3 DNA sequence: TGTGCCAGCCCGCTGACCGATAGCGGGGAACCCCTTGATGATACGCAGTATTTT.

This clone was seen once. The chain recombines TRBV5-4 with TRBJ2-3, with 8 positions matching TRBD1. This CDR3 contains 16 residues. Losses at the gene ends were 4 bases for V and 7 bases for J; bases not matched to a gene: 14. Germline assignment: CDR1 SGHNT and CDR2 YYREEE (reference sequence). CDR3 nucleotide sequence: TGTGCCAGCAGCACTGCCGCTTGGACAGGGCAAAATACGCAGTATTTT. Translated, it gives CASSTAAWTGQNTQYF.

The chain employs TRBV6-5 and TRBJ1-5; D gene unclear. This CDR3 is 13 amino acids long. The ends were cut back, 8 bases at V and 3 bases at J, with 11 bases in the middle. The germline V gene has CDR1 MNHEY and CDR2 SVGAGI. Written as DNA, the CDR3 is TGTGCCAGCTACGACAAGGTCAATCAGCCCCAGCATTTT. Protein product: CASYDKVNQPQHF.

The CDR3 DNA follows: TGCGCCAGCAGCGCCGGGACAGGGTCGGGCACTGAAGCTTTCTTT. It specifies CASSAGTGSGTEAFF. V usage is TRBV5-1 and J usage is TRBJ1-1; TRBD1 matches at 9 bases. V was clipped by 4 bases and J by 4 bases; unmatched bases: 8. This CDR3 is 15 amino acids long. Germline lookup yields CDR1 SGHRS and CDR2 YFSETQ.

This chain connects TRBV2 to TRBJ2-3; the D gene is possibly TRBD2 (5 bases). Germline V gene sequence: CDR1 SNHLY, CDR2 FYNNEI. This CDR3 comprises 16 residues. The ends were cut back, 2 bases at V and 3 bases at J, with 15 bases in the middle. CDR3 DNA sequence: TGTGCCAGCAGTGAATTCGGAGGTGGGGTGACAGATACGCAGTATTTT. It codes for CASSEFGGGVTDTQYF.

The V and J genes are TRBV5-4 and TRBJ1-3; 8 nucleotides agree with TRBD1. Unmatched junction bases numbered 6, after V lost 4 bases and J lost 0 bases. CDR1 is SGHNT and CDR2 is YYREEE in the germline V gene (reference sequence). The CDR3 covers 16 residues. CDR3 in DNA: TGTGCCAGCAGCACAGGGACAGGTCCCTCTGGAAACACCATATATTTT. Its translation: CASSTGTGPSGNTIYF.

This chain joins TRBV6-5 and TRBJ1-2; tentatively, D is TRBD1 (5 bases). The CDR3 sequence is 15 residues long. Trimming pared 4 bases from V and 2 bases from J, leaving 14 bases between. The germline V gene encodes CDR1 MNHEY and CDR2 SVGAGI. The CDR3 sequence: CASSFLARGNYGYTF. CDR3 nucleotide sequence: TGTGCCAGCAGTTTCTTAGCTCGGGGCAACTATGGCTACACCTTC.